This T cell receptor beta chain was sequenced in a study of OX40 agonist ivuxolimab in advanced cancers. The repertoire was sequenced with immunoSEQ multiplex PCR; TCRdb's copy has only in-frame clones and lacks some. Of some 68,000 clones in the sample, 86% are singletons; the top ten hold 2% to 2.5%. This clone has more than one count but fewer than ten. CDR1 SGHDN and CDR2 FVKESK come from the germline V gene. Trimming stripped 1 base from V and 2 bases from J, with 8 bases between. The CDR3 extends over 14 amino acids. The sequences come from CD4+ or CD8+ T cells sorted from blood, collected in a trial of the OX40 agonist ivuxolimab. The rearrangement uses TRBV14 and TRBJ1-2; possible D gene TRBD1, 5 bases. This TCR was sampled from an adult with an advanced solid tumor such as melanoma, head and neck, liver or kidney cancer. CDR3 protein: CASSQGTGNYGYTF. CDR3 coding DNA: TGTGCCAGCAGCCAAGGTACAGGAAACTATGGCTACACCTTC.